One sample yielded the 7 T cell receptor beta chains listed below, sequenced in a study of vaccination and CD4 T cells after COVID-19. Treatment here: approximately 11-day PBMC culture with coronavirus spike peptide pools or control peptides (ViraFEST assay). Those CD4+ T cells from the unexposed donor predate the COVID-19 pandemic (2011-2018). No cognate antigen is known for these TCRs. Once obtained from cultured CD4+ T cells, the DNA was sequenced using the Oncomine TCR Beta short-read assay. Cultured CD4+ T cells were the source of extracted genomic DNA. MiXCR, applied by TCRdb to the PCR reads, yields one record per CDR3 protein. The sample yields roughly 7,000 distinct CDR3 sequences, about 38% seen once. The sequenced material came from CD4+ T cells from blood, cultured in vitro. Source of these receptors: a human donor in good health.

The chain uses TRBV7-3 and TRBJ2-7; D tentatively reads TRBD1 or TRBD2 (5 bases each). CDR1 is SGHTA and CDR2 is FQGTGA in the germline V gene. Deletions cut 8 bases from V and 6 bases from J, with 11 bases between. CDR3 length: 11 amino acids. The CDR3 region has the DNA TGTGCCAGCTCCACAGGAGGCGAGCAGTACTTC. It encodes CASSTGGEQYF.

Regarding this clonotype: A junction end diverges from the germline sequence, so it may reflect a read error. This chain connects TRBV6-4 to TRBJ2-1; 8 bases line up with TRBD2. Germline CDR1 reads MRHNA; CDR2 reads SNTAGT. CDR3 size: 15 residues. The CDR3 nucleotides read TGTGCCAGCAGGACAACTAGCGGAGGTCCCAATGAGCGGTTCTTC. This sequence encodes CASRTTSGGPNERFF.

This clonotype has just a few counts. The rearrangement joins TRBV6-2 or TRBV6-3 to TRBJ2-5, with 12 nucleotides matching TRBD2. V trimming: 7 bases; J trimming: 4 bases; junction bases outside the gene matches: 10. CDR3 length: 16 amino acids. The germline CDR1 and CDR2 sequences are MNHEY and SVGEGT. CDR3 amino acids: CASNGETSGSGETQYF. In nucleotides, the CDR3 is TGTGCCAGCAATGGGGAGACTAGCGGGAGCGGAGAGACCCAGTACTTC.

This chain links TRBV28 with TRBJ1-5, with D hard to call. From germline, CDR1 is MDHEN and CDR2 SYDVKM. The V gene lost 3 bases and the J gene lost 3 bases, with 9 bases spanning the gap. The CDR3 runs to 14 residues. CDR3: CASSFGSNNQPQHF. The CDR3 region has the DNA TGTGCCAGCAGTTTTGGCAGCAACAATCAGCCCCAGCATTTT.

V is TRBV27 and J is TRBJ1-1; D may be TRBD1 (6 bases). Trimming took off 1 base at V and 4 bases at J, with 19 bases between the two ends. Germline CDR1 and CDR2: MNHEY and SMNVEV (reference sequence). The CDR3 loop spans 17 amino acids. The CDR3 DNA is TGTGCCAGCAGTTTATTATCAGGGGCGCCTGGGACCACTGAAGCTTTCTTT. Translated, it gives CASSLLSGAPGTTEAFF.

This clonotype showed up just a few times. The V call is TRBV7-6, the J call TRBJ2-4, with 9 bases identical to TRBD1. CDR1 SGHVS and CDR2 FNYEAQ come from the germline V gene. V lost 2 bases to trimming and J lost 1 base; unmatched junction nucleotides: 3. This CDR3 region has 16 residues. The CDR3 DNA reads TGTGCCAGCAGCTTATGGGACAGGGAGGCCAAAAACATTCAGTACTTC. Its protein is CASSLWDREAKNIQYF.

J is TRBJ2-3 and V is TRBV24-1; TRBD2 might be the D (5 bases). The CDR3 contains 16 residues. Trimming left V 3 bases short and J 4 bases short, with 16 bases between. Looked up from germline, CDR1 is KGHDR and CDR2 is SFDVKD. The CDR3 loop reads CATSDLRRGSADTQYF. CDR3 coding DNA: TGTGCCACCAGTGATCTTCGTCGTGGTAGCGCAGATACGCAGTATTTT.